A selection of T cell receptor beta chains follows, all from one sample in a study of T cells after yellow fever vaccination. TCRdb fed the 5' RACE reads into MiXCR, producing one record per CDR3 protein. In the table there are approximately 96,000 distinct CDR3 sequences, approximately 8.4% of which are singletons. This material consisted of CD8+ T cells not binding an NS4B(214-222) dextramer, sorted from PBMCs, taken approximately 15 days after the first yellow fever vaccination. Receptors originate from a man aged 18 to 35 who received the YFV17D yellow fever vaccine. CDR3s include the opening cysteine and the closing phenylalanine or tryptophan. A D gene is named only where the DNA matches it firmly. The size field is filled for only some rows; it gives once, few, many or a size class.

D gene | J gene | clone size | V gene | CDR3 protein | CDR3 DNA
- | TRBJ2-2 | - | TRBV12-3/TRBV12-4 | CASSPLITIRAGNTGELFF | TGTGCCAGCAGTCCCCTCATTACGATTCGGGCAGGGAACACCGGGGAGCTGTTTTTT
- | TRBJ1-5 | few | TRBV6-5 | CASSYDVGQPQHF | TGTGCCAGCAGTTACGATGTGGGTCAGCCCCAGCATTTT
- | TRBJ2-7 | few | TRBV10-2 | CASTAAVSYEQYF | TGCGCCAGCACGGCAGCGGTCTCCTACGAGCAGTACTTC
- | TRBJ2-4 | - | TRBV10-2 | CASSEAKNIQYF | TGCGCCAGTTCGGAAGCCAAAAACATTCAGTACTTC
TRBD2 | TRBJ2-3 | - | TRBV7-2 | CASSPTGGGRTDTQYF | TGTGCCAGCAGTCCCACCGGGGGGGGGCGAACAGATACGCAGTATTTT
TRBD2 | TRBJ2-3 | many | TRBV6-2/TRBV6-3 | CASSSSGGPQYF | TGTGCCAGCAGTTCCAGCGGGGGCCCGCAGTATTTT
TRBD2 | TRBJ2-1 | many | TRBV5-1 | CASSLLTSGLNNEQFF | TGCGCCAGCAGCTTGCTGACTAGCGGTCTCAACAATGAGCAGTTCTTC
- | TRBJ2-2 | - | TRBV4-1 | CASSQAGTLNTGELFF | TGCGCCAGCAGCCAAGCCGGGACACTGAACACCGGGGAGCTGTTTTTT
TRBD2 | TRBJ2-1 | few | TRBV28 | CASSPASSREDNEQFF | TGTGCCAGCAGTCCCGCATCCTCGCGGGAGGACAATGAGCAGTTCTTC
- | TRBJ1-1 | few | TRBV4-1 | CASSQLGGGAAEAFF | TGCGCCAGCAGCCAGCTCGGCGGAGGGGCGGCTGAAGCTTTCTTT
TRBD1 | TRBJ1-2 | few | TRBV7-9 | CASSLAGTGHYGYTF | TGTGCCAGCAGCTTAGCGGGGACAGGCCACTATGGCTACACCTTC
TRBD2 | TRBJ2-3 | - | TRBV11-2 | CASSPGRLAGTDTQYF | TGTGCCAGCAGCCCGGGCCGACTAGCGGGCACAGATACGCAGTATTTT
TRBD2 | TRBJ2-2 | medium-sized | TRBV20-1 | CSAKRGDPGELFF | TGCAGTGCTAAGCGGGGGGACCCCGGGGAGCTGTTTTTT
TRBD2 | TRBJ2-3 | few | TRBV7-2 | CASSLAGLAGAWRSTDTQYF | TGTGCCAGCAGCTTAGCTGGTCTAGCGGGGGCCTGGAGAAGCACAGATACGCAGTATTTT
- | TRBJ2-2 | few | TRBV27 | CASTLSPSAPNTGELFF | TGTGCCAGCACCCTTTCCCCTAGCGCCCCGAACACCGGGGAGCTGTTTTTT
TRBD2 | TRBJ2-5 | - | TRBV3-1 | CASSLKGSGGQYQETQYF | TGTGCCAGCAGCCTTAAAGGTAGCGGGGGGCAATACCAAGAGACCCAGTACTTC
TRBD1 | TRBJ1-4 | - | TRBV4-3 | CASSQGISGTGFSNEKLFF | TGCGCCAGCAGCCAAGGGATCTCCGGGACAGGGTTTTCAAATGAAAAACTGTTTTTT
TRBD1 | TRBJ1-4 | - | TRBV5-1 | CASSSPTGGGEKLFF | TGCGCCAGCAGCTCCCCTACAGGGGGGGGTGAAAAACTGTTTTTT
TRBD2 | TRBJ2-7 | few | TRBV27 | CASSSRTSGGVEQYF | TGTGCCAGCAGTTCCCGGACTAGCGGGGGGGTCGAGCAGTACTTC
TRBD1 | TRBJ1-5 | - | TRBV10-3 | CAISERGQGGQPQHF | TGTGCCATCAGTGAGCGGGGACAGGGGGGTCAGCCCCAGCATTTT
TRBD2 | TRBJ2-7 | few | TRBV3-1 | CASGSGAGGYEQYF | TGTGCCAGCGGCAGTGGGGCGGGGGGCTACGAGCAGTACTTC
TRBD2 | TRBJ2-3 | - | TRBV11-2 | CASSPPPGSAGRADTQYF | TGTGCCAGCAGCCCCCCCCCGGGGTCAGCGGGGCGGGCAGATACGCAGTATTTT